This TCR beta chain was found in a study of shared T cell receptors in the human thymus. Profiled with immunoSEQ multiplex PCR; TCRdb holds only in-frame clones, not every one. The sample has 640,000 or so clones, roughly 86% seen once. V trimming: 4 bases; J trimming: 5 bases; junction bases outside the gene matches: 11. There are 16 residues in the CDR3. Germline V gene lookup returns CDR1 MDHEN and CDR2 SYDVKM. The sample was also reused in another study, on human thymus T cells. That study reports: It was healthy Finnish infants having corrective surgery for congenital heart defects who were the donors. Thymic tissue was derived from resections collected during corrective heart surgery. Unrelated people showed highly overlapping thymic repertoires, related research reported.

The TCR originated in a boy younger than two with a congenital heart defect. The specimen was thymocytes. This sequence joins TRBV28 and TRBJ1-2; 9 nucleotides align to TRBD1. This CDR3 is CASSSGQGRYQYGYTF. The CDR3 DNA reads as TGTGCCAGCAGTTCGGGACAGGGTCGGTATCAGTATGGCTACACCTTC.